This is a list of T cell receptor beta chains from one sample in a study of identical twins. TCRdb fed the 5' RACE reads into MiXCR, producing one record per CDR3 protein. The sample records fewer than 250,000 distinct CDR3 sequences, approximately 16% being singletons. The sample also formed part of further work on T cells expressing NK-cell markers.

The source material was CD8+ T cells sorted from blood. Receptor source: a woman between 18 and 29 years old in good health. CDR3s include the opening cysteine and the closing phenylalanine or tryptophan. A D gene is named only where the DNA matches it firmly. Clone size is given for some rows only: seen once, a few or many times, or a class if the clone is expanded.

v_gene	d_gene	abundance	j_gene	CDR3aa	CDR3nt
TRBV4-1	NA	NA	TRBJ1-5	CASSQSQGGQPQHF	TGCGCCAGCAGCCAATCACAGGGTGGTCAGCCCCAGCATTTT
TRBV6-1	NA	few	TRBJ1-1	CASSRDKGTEAFF	TGTGCCAGCAGTAGGGACAAGGGGACTGAAGCTTTCTTT
TRBV12-3/TRBV12-4	NA	NA	TRBJ1-2	CASSFALPYGYTF	TGTGCCAGCAGTTTCGCACTCCCTTATGGCTACACCTTC
TRBV2	TRBD1	NA	TRBJ2-1	CASSGDRGFF	TGTGCCAGCAGTGGAGACAGGGGGTTCTTC
TRBV5-1	NA	NA	TRBJ1-6	CASSRRSNSPLHF	TGCGCCAGCAGCCGGAGGTCTAATTCACCCCTCCACTTT
TRBV20-1	NA	NA	TRBJ2-1	CSASPRGNVGWDEQFF	TGCAGTGCTTCCCCCAGGGGTAACGTGGGGTGGGATGAGCAGTTCTTC
TRBV12-3/TRBV12-4	NA	NA	TRBJ1-1	CASSWGKGPETEAFF	TGTGCCAGCAGTTGGGGGAAAGGACCCGAGACTGAAGCTTTCTTT
TRBV29-1	NA	many	TRBJ2-7	CSVEGLGYEQYF	TGCAGCGTTGAAGGTTTGGGTTACGAGCAGTACTTC
TRBV29-1	NA	NA	TRBJ2-3	CSVEGVGFADTQYF	TGCAGCGTTGAAGGGGTCGGTTTTGCAGATACGCAGTATTTT
TRBV12-3/TRBV12-4	NA	many	TRBJ2-2	CASSFPRGAGAGELFF	TGTGCCAGCAGTTTCCCTCGGGGGGCCGGAGCCGGGGAGCTGTTTTTT